This TCR beta chain comes out of a study of T cell repertoires in cytomegalovirus infection. In the study overall: CMV infection plus the matching HLA type was flagged by public TCR beta signatures.

Regarding the study as a whole: CMV carriers having the relevant HLA were flagged by cumulative public TCR beta family frequency. Predominance within the ex vivo response was attributable to HLA-C-restricted CMV-specific TCR beta clonotypes.

The table lists this clonotype with many counts. As yet, its antigen is unknown. TCRdb ran MiXCR on the reads and lists one entry per CDR3 protein. The data hold approximately 500,000 distinct CDR3 sequences, with approximately 10% observed a single time. V was pared by 3 bases and J by 2 bases, with 11 bases between. The CDR3 is 14 amino acids. Sequencing used PBMCs. This receptor was obtained from a human donor in good health (CMV status not recorded). Some clones in this sample may be carry-over from other donors' samples. The chain recombines TRBV12-3 or TRBV12-4 with TRBJ2-7, with D uncertain. In DNA form, the CDR3 reads TGTGCCAGCAGTTTTACGGGCTTAACCTACGAGCAGTACTTC. Amino acids: CASSFTGLTYEQYF.